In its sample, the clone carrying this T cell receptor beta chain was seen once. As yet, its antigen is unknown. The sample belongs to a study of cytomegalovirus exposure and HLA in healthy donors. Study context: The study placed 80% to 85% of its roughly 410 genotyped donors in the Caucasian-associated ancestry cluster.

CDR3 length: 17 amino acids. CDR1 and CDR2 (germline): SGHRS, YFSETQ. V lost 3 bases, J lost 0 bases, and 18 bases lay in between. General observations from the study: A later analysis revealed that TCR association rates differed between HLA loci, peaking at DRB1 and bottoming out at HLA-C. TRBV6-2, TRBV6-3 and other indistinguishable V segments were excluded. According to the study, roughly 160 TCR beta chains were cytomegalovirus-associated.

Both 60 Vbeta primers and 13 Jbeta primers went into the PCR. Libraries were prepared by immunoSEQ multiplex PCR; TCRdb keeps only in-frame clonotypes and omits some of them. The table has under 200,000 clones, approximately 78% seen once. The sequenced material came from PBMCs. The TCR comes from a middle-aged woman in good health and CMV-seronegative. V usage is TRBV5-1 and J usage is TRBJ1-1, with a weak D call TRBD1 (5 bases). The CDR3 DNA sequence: TGCGCCAGCAGCTCCAACGGAGTACGGGGGATGAACACTGAAGCTTTCTTT. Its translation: CASSSNGVRGMNTEAFF.